This T cell receptor (beta chain) was sequenced in a study of control samples from healthy donors and cancer patients. CDR3 length equals 15 residues. The germline gives CDR1 SGHTA, CDR2 FQGNSA. The repertoire was sequenced with immunoSEQ multiplex PCR; TCRdb's copy has only in-frame clones and lacks some. The sample has around 130,000 clones; about 88% are singletons. This clone was seen just once. An end of the junction does not agree with germline; a read error may underlie this. The sequence was obtained from a man over 45 in good health. This chain uses TRBV7-2 with TRBJ1-1, with 7 bases identical to TRBD1. The sample taken for sequencing was blood. For the CDR3, the DNA is TGTGCCAGCACCTTATCCCGGGACAGAGCTACTGAAGAGGTCTTT. It codes for CASTLSRDRATEEVF. Supplemented by reference TRBV7-2 and TRBJ1-1, the full variable domain reads GAGVSQSPSNKVTEKGKDVELRCDPISGHTALYWYRQSLGQGLEFLIYFQGNSAPDKSGLPSDRFSAERTGGSVSTLTIQRTQQEDSAVYLCASTLSRDRATEEVFGQGTRLTVV.